These T cell receptor beta chains were read from a single sample in a study of glioma-infiltrating T cells. A single record per CDR3 protein comes from TCRdb applying MiXCR to the multiplex PCR reads. The table shows more than 95,000 distinct CDR3 sequences, with around 28% occurring only once. The sample comprised glioma tissue, nonneoplastic brain tissue, or PBMCs (not recorded which). All receptors come from a human donor with low-grade glioma or glioblastoma, undergoing nonglioma brain surgery, or in good health (not recorded which). Each CDR3 is given with its conserved first and last residue. D genes are given only for firm matches. Clone size is shown for a subset of rows, as once, few, many or a class of expanded clone.

abundance	j_gene	len	v_gene	d_gene	CDR3nt	CDR3aa
once	TRBJ1-1	13	TRBV6-2/TRBV6-3	-	TGTGCCAGCAGCTGCTCGGCGAACACTGAAGCTTTCTTT	CASSCSANTEAFF
many	TRBJ1-1	15	TRBV6-1	TRBD1	TGTGCCACCCGATTAACAGGGGCCACGAACACTGAAGCTTTCTTT	CATRLTGATNTEAFF
many	TRBJ2-1	13	TRBV29-1	-	TGCAGCGTTGAAGTAGGGGCGAACAATGAGCAGTTCTTC	CSVEVGANNEQFF
many	TRBJ2-7	15	TRBV6-1	TRBD2	TGTGCCAGCAGCAACCAAGGGGAGGGTTTTTACGAGCAGTACTTC	CASSNQGEGFYEQYF
few	TRBJ1-1	12	TRBV27	-	TGTGCCAGCAGTTTCATGGAAGGTGAAGCTTTCTTT	CASSFMEGEAFF
many	TRBJ1-2	13	TRBV27	TRBD1	TGTGCCAGCAGTACGACAGGGGTTGGTGGCTACACCTTC	CASSTTGVGGYTF
-	TRBJ2-7	13	TRBV27	-	TGTGCCAGCAGTCTGCCGGGAATACTCGAGCAGTACTTC	CASSLPGILEQYF
many	TRBJ2-1	12	TRBV28	-	TGTGCCAGCACTACCCCGGGGGATGAGCAGTTCTTC	CASTTPGDEQFF
many	TRBJ1-6	14	TRBV10-3	-	TGTGCCATCAGTGAGGGTATGGGAAATTCACCCCTCCACTTT	CAISEGMGNSPLHF
many	TRBJ1-2	11	TRBV28	-	TGTGCCAGCAGTTTGAACTATGGCTACACCTTC	CASSLNYGYTF
-	TRBJ1-6	15	TRBV7-9	-	TGTGCCAGCAGCTCCCGGGGCAGCTATAATTCACCCCTCCACTTT	CASSSRGSYNSPLHF
many	TRBJ1-1	13	TRBV6-2/TRBV6-3	-	TGTGCCAGCAAGATTTTTGAGAACACTGAAGCTTTCTTT	CASKIFENTEAFF
-	TRBJ2-3	13	TRBV6-1	-	TGTGCCAGCAGCGACCTTGGGGCAGATACGCAGTATTTT	CASSDLGADTQYF
many	TRBJ2-1	11	TRBV20-1	-	TGCAGTGCTAGGGGGAGTAATGAGCAGTTCTTC	CSARGSNEQFF
few	TRBJ1-3	22	TRBV4-1	-	TGCGCCAGCAGCCTAAGGGTAGCGGTGGGCAGGTCGGGCCTACACTCTGGAAACACCATATATTTT	CASSLRVAVGRSGLHSGNTIYF
few	TRBJ2-5	16	TRBV7-2	TRBD2	TGTGCCAGCAGCTCTCTCCCGGGGGGGCCGGGGGAGACCCAGTACTTC	CASSSLPGGPGETQYF
-	TRBJ1-2	14	TRBV7-2	TRBD1	TGTGCCAGCACCTTCTGGGACAGAACTGGCGGCTACACCTTC	CASTFWDRTGGYTF
many	TRBJ2-7	15	TRBV6-1	TRBD1	TGTGCCAGCAGTTCTACCGGGACAGGGACCTACGAGCAGTACTTC	CASSSTGTGTYEQYF
-	TRBJ2-3	14	TRBV5-5	-	TGTGCCAGCAGCTTTCCCTTTAGCACAGATACGCAGTATTTT	CASSFPFSTDTQYF
once	TRBJ1-4	16	TRBV7-2	-	TGTTCCAGCAGCTTACTCAGTGTACCCCCGGGGGAAAAACTGTTTTTT	CSSSLLSVPPGEKLFF
-	TRBJ1-5	15	TRBV16	-	TGTGCCAGCAGCCAATCTCCTGTCGAAGGTCAGCCCCAGCATTTT	CASSQSPVEGQPQHF
many	TRBJ1-1	13	TRBV7-9	-	TGTGCCAGCAGTTCGGGGGCGGACACTGAAGCTTTCTTT	CASSSGADTEAFF
many	TRBJ2-5	13	TRBV20-1	-	TGCAGTGCTAGGCGGGGGCCACAGGTTGACCAGTACTTC	CSARRGPQVDQYF
many	TRBJ1-2	14	TRBV28	TRBD1	TGTGCCAGCAGTTTAGTGACAGGGAAAAAGGGCTACACCTTC	CASSLVTGKKGYTF
few	TRBJ1-2	16	TRBV7-2	TRBD1	TGTGCCAGCAGGACTCCGACAGGGCCCATAGTGGGAGGCTACACCTTC	CASRTPTGPIVGGYTF
many	TRBJ2-3	15	TRBV5-4	-	TGTGCCAGCAGCTTTCAAAGACAACGGCCAGATACGCAGTATTTT	CASSFQRQRPDTQYF
-	TRBJ2-7	14	TRBV12-3/TRBV12-4	-	TGTGCCAGCAGTAAAGGGATTCTTCTCTACGAGCAGTACTTC	CASSKGILLYEQYF
-	TRBJ2-5	17	TRBV4-1	-	TGCGCCAGCAGCCAAGATTACGGGGGCCGGACCCAAGAGACCCAGTACTTC	CASSQDYGGRTQETQYF
once	TRBJ2-3	15	TRBV24-1	-	TGTGCCACCAGCGATCCCGGGACACCAGCAGATACGCAGTATTTT	CATSDPGTPADTQYF
many	TRBJ2-3	16	TRBV7-9	TRBD1	TGTGCCAGCAGCCCCGGGACAGGGCGTAGCACAGATACGCAGTATTTT	CASSPGTGRSTDTQYF
many	TRBJ2-2	14	TRBV4-3	-	TGCGCCAGCAGCCAAGATTGGCACACCGGGGAGCTGTTTTTT	CASSQDWHTGELFF
few	TRBJ1-3	13	TRBV12-3/TRBV12-4	-	TGTGCCAGCAGTCCCCAGGTGGGGGACACCATATATTTT	CASSPQVGDTIYF
-	TRBJ2-1	15	TRBV27	TRBD2	TGTGCCAGCAGCCCAACTAGCGGGGGGCACAATGAGCAGTTCTTC	CASSPTSGGHNEQFF
few	TRBJ1-1	14	TRBV19	TRBD1	TGTGCCAGTGCGAACAGGGGGCGAGAGACTGAAGCTTTCTTT	CASANRGRETEAFF
-	TRBJ2-3	15	TRBV11-2	TRBD2	TGTGCCAGCAGCTTTCTGTTCCGGGGGGGCGATACGCAGTATTTT	CASSFLFRGGDTQYF
many	TRBJ2-5	10	TRBV6-1	-	TGTGCCAGCAGGAGCGAGACCCAGTACTTC	CASRSETQYF
few	TRBJ1-2	14	TRBV12-3/TRBV12-4	TRBD1	TGTGCCAGCAGGACCGACAGGGAGGACTATGGCTACACCTTC	CASRTDREDYGYTF
many	TRBJ2-3	13	TRBV2	-	TGTGCCGGCCGGGACCACTTCACAGATACGCAGTATTTT	CAGRDHFTDTQYF
-	TRBJ2-3	15	TRBV18	-	TGTGCCAGCTCACCGACAGAATATAGCACAGATACGCAGTATTTT	CASSPTEYSTDTQYF
many	TRBJ1-6	16	TRBV11-2	-	TGTGCCAGCAGCTTAGCCGGACTATGGACTTATTCACCCCTCCACTTT	CASSLAGLWTYSPLHF
-	TRBJ1-1	13	TRBV28	-	TGTGCCAGCAGCCAACGGGTGAACACTGAAGCTTTCTTT	CASSQRVNTEAFF
many	TRBJ2-7	14	TRBV5-1	TRBD1	TGCGCCAGCAGCGAATCGACAGGGGGGTACGAGCAGTACTTC	CASSESTGGYEQYF
many	TRBJ2-3	11	TRBV12-3/TRBV12-4	-	TGTGCCAGCAGGTTACAAGATACGCAGTATTTT	CASRLQDTQYF
-	TRBJ1-4	13	TRBV29-1	-	TGCAGAGCCTTGGGGCAGTCAAGTGAAAAACTGTTTTTT	CRALGQSSEKLFF
many	TRBJ2-7	14	TRBV20-1	TRBD1	TGCAGTGCTGAGTTAGGGGACAGTGGCTACGAGCAGTACTTC	CSAELGDSGYEQYF
many	TRBJ1-1	12	TRBV28	-	TGTGCCAGCAGTTTTAGGACGACTGAAGCTTTCTTT	CASSFRTTEAFF